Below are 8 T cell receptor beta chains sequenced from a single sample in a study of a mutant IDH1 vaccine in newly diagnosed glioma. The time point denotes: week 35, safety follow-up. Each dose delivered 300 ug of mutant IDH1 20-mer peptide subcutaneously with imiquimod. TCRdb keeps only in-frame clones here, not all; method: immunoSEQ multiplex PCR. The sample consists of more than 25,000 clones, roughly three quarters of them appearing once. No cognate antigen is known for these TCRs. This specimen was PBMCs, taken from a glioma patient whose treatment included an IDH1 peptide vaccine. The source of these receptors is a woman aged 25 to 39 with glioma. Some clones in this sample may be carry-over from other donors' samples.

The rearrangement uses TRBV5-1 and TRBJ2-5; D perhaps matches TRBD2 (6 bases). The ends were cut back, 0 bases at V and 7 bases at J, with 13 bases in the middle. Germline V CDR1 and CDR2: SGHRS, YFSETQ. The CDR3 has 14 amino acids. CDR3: CASSLEEGPRTQYF. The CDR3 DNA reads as TGCGCCAGCAGCTTGGAGGAGGGGCCTAGGACCCAGTACTTC.

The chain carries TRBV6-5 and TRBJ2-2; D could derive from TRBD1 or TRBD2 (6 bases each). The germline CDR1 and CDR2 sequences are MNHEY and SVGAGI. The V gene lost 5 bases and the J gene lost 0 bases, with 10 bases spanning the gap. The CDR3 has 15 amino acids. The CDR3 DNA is TGTGCCAGCAGTGGGAGGACAGCGAACACCGGGGAGCTGTTTTTT. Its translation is CASSGRTANTGELFF.

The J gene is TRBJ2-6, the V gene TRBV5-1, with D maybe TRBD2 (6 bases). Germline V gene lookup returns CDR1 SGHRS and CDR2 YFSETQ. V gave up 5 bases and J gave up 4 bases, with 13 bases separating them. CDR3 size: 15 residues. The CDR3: CASSSGGLGANVLTF. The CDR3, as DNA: TGCGCCAGCAGTTCAGGAGGGCTCGGGGCCAACGTCCTGACTTTC.

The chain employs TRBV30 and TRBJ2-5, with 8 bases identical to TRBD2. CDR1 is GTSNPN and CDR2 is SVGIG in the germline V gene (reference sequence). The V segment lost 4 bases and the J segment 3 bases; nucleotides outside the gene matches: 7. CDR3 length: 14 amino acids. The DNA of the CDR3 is TGTGCCTGGAACCGGGGGGGAGTCAAAGAGACCCAGTACTTC. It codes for CAWNRGGVKETQYF.

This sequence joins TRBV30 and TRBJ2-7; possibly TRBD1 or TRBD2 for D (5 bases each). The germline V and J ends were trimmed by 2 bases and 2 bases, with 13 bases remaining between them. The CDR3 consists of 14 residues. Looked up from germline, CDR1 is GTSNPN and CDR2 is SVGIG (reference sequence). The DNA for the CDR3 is TGTGCCTGGAGTAGGCGGCGAGGGGCCTACGAGCAGTACTTC. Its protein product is CAWSRRRGAYEQYF.

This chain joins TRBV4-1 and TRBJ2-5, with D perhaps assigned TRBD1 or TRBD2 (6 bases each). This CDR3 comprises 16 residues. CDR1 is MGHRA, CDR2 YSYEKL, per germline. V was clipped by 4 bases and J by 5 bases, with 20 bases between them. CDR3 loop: CASSPRGLGAAETQYF. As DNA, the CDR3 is TGCGCCAGCAGCCCCCGGGGGCTAGGGGCGGCGGAGACCCAGTACTTC.

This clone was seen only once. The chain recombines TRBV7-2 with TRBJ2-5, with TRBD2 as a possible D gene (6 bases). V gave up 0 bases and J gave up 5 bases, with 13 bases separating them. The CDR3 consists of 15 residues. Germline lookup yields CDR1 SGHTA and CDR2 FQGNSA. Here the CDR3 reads CASSLASGGWETQYF. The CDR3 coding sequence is TGTGCCAGCAGCTTAGCATCCGGGGGATGGGAGACCCAGTACTTC.

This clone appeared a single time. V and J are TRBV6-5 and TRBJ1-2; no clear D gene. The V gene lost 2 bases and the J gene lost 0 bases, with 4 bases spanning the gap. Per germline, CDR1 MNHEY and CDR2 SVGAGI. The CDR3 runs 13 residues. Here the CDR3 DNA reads TGTGCCAGCAGTTACGAGGCTAACTATGGCTACACCTTC. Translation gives CASSYEANYGYTF.